This TCR beta chain appears in the sequencing data of a study of STAT5B mutations in CD4+ large granular lymphocyte leukemia. Only in-frame clones appear in the TCRdb table, and some are missing; sequencing was by immunoSEQ multiplex PCR. This sample has approximately 24,000 clones; 55% to 75% occur once, and the top ten carry 0.55% to 0.75%. The V end lost 5 bases, the J end lost 5 bases, and 6 bases lay between the germline ends. The germline V gene has CDR1 SGHTA and CDR2 FQGNSA. The length of the CDR3 is 12 residues. Whole-study findings and limits: Without putative leukemic clones, patient CD4-sorted repertoires remained more clonal than healthy CD4+ repertoires. 8/27 top patient clones versus 2/35 control clones were TRBV06-family.

Regarding this clone: Its antigen is as yet unknown.

The chain couples TRBV7-2 to TRBJ1-4; D uncertain. This clonotype was sampled from a human donor in good health. The sample comprised CD4+ T cells from blood buffy coats. CDR3 sequence: CASSPLNEKLFF. DNA for the CDR3: TGTGCCAGCAGCCCCTTGAATGAAAAACTGTTTTTT.